The TCR beta chain under discussion was sequenced for a study of CXCR3-negative and CXCR3-positive naive CD8 T cells. Overall study context: Every library held about 1.5 +/- 0.3 million TRB reads, and the total came to approximately 140 million.

Each TRB cDNA library was prepared by 5' RACE (with UMI labels). TCRdb reanalyzed the 5' RACE reads, giving one entry per CDR3 protein sequence and no DNA. The sample table includes about 62,000 distinct CDR3 sequences. This CDR3 contains 16 residues. Per the germline V gene, CDR1 is SGHTA and CDR2 is FQGNSA. The receptor was isolated from a human donor in good health. Some clones in this sample may be carry-over from other donors' samples. The genes are TRBV7-2 and TRBJ2-1. The specimen sequenced was naive CXCR3- CD8+ T cells from blood. Documented subset: CD45RO-CCR7+CD27+CD95- naive CD8+ T cells lacking CXCR3 (TNR3-). CDR3 amino acids: CASSLEAYTSYNEQFF.